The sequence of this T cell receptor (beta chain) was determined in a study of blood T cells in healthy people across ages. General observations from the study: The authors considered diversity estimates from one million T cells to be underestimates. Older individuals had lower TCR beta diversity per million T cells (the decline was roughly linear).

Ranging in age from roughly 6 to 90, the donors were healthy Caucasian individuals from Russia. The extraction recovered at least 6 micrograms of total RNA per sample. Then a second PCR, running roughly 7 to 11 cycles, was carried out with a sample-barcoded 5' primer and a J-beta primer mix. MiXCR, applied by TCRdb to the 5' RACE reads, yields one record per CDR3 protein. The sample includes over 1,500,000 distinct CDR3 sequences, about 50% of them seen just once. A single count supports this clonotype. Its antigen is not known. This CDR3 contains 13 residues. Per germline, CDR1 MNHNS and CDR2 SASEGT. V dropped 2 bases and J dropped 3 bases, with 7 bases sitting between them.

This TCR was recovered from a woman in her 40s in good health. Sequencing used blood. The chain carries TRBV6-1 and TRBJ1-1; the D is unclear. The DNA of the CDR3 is TGTGCCAGCAGTGAATTGGCAGACACTGAAGCTTTCTTT. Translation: CASSELADTEAFF.